The 26 T cell receptor beta chains in this list originate from one sample, sequenced in a study of T cell responses to AZD1222 COVID-19 vaccine. The data were produced by immunoSEQ multiplex PCR, yet TCRdb's version contains in-frame clones alone and is incomplete. The table has about 94,000 clones, roughly 88% seen once. This specimen consisted of peripheral blood, obtained on day 0 of AZD1222 vaccination. Receptors originate from an adult in good health.

The gene calls are TRBV14 and TRBJ1-1, with D maybe TRBD1 (5 bases). CDR3 size: 13 residues. Trimming pared 4 bases from V and 2 bases from J, leaving 8 bases between. Germline CDR1 and CDR2: SGHDN and FVKESK. CDR3 DNA sequence: TGTGCCAGCAGCCTTCAGGGTAACACTGAAGCTTTCTTT. Translated, it gives CASSLQGNTEAFF.

The table lists this clone with a count of one. This sequence joins TRBV29-1 and TRBJ1-5, with D possibly being TRBD1 (5 bases). The germline V gene has CDR1 SQVTM and CDR2 ANQGSEA. The CDR3 spans 13 residues. Trimming took off 6 bases at V and 5 bases at J, with 14 bases between the two ends. CDR3 nucleotides: TGCAGCGTGGGGGGTCTCGGGGATCAGCCCCAGCATTTT. It yields the protein CSVGGLGDQPQHF. The full variable domain, in which reference TRBV29-1 and TRBJ1-5 provide the parts outside the CDR3, is SAVISQKPSRDICQRGTSLTIQCQVDSQVTMMFWYRQQPGQSLTLIATANQGSEATYESGFVIDKFPISRPNLTFSTLTVSNMSPEDSSIYLCSVGGLGDQPQHFGDGTRLSIL.

The table lists this clone with a count of one. The chain joins TRBV7-3 to TRBJ2-5, with unresolved D. The CDR3 covers 14 residues. V was cut by 1 base and J by 2 bases, with 8 bases left in between. Germline V CDR1 and CDR2: SGHTA, FQGTGA. The CDR3 bases are TGTGCCAGCAGCTTAAATGGCGGACAAGAGACCCAGTACTTC. This sequence encodes CASSLNGGQETQYF.

Only one count was recorded for this clone. The genes are TRBV14 and TRBJ2-3; 12 bases agree with TRBD2. Germline lookup yields CDR1 SGHDN and CDR2 FVKESK. This CDR3 has 20 residues. The trim removed 1 base at V and 0 bases at J, leaving 11 bases unmatched. The CDR3 nucleotides are TGTGCCAGCAGCCAAGGAAGGACTAGCGGGGCGACGGACAGCACAGATACGCAGTATTTT. Translating gives CASSQGRTSGATDSTDTQYF.

The gene calls are TRBV5-1 and TRBJ2-3; D call uncertain. CDR3 length: 13 residues. From germline, CDR1 is SGHRS and CDR2 YFSETQ. V shed 1 base and J shed 4 bases, with 7 bases lying between them. The CDR3 DNA sequence: TGCGCCAGCAGCTTGACGTTACCAGATACGCAGTATTTT. As protein: CASSLTLPDTQYF.

The chain carries TRBV19 and TRBJ2-2; 10 bases fit TRBD1. J gave up 3 bases and V 7 bases, and 5 bases lay outside the gene matches. This CDR3 contains 15 residues. Germline V gene data show CDR1 as LNHDA and CDR2 as SQIVND (reference sequence). The CDR3 is CASTMTGGYTGELFF. The DNA for the CDR3 is TGTGCCAGTACCATGACAGGGGGCTACACCGGGGAGCTGTTTTTT.

The gene calls are TRBV3-1 (or the pseudogene TRBV3-2) and TRBJ2-2; D not certain. The CDR3 has 17 amino acids. The germline gives CDR1 LGHDT, CDR2 YNNKEL (reference sequence). Trimming stripped 3 bases from V and 2 bases from J, with 16 bases between. The CDR3 is CASSHPRERINTGELFF. The CDR3 nucleotides are TGTGCCAGCAGCCACCCCCGCGAACGGATCAACACCGGGGAGCTGTTTTTT.

The J gene is TRBJ2-7, the V gene TRBV30; 7 nucleotides match TRBD1. V trimming: 1 base; J trimming: 2 bases; junction bases outside the gene matches: 11. The CDR3 is 16 amino acids. Per the germline V gene, CDR1 is GTSNPN and CDR2 is SVGIG (reference sequence). The CDR3 DNA sequence: TGTGCCTGGAGTGCCCGGTATAGACAGGGAGCCTACGAGCAGTACTTC. Translating gives CAWSARYRQGAYEQYF.

CDR3: CASSLGTSGIQETQYF. For the CDR3, the DNA is TGTGCCAGCAGCTTGGGGACTAGCGGGATCCAAGAGACCCAGTACTTC. The chain combines TRBV5-4 with TRBJ2-5; 12 bases match TRBD2. Per germline, CDR1 SGHNT and CDR2 YYREEE (reference sequence). Losses at the gene ends were 0 bases for V and 1 base for J; bases not matched to a gene: 1. CDR3 length equals 16 residues.

This sequence joins TRBV5-4 and TRBJ2-7; no firm D call. The CDR3 spans 13 residues. Germline CDR1 is SGHNT and CDR2 is YYREEE (reference sequence). Trimming left V 4 bases short and J 1 base short, with 9 bases between. The CDR3 here is CASSPGRSYEQYF. The CDR3 nucleotides are TGTGCCAGCAGCCCCGGCAGGTCCTACGAGCAGTACTTC.

The gene calls are TRBV6-6 and TRBJ1-6; TRBD1 is a possible D gene (6 bases). V shed 5 bases and J shed 5 bases, with 10 bases lying between them. Germline-derived CDR1 and CDR2 are MNHNY and SVGAGI (reference sequence). This CDR3 region has 14 residues. The CDR3 loop reads CASSQQGNNSPLHF. The CDR3 region has the DNA TGTGCCAGCAGTCAACAGGGAAATAATTCACCCCTCCACTTT.

The chain combines TRBV6-5 with TRBJ1-2, with a weak D call TRBD1 (6 bases). This CDR3 has 13 amino acids. The V gene's germline CDR1 is MNHEY and CDR2 SVGAGI. Deletions cut 6 bases from V and 5 bases from J, with 13 bases between. The CDR3 loop is CASRTVGGYGYTF. The CDR3 nucleotides read TGTGCCAGCAGGACGGTAGGGGGTTATGGCTACACCTTC.

This sequence joins TRBV6-5 and TRBJ2-1, with 11 bases identical to TRBD1. Germline V gene lookup returns CDR1 MNHEY and CDR2 SVGAGI. Trimming took 6 bases from V and 6 from J; bases not matched to a gene: 4. This CDR3 contains 14 residues. For the CDR3, the DNA is TGTGCCAGCAGAGCCGGGACAGGGGGCAATGAGCAGTTCTTC. Protein sequence: CASRAGTGGNEQFF.

The chain has TRBV6-5 and TRBJ1-5, with 8 positions matching TRBD1. The CDR3 is made up of 14 amino acids. V dropped 7 bases and J dropped 2; count of bases not matched to a gene: 4. CDR1 and CDR2 (germline): MNHEY, SVGAGI. CDR3 amino acids: CASNGQGGNQPQHF. The DNA of the CDR3 is TGTGCCAGCAATGGACAGGGAGGCAATCAGCCCCAGCATTTT.

The V gene is TRBV30, the J gene TRBJ1-1; no reliable D call. Germline CDR1 reads GTSNPN; CDR2 reads SVGIG (reference sequence). V was trimmed by 1 base and J by 3 bases, leaving 12 bases between them. CDR3 length: 14 amino acids. DNA of the CDR3: TGTGCCTGGAGTGATGGCCTCGGGTACACTGAAGCTTTCTTT. It yields the protein CAWSDGLGYTEAFF. Complete variable domain (other parts from reference TRBV30 and TRBJ1-1): SQTIHQWPATLVQPVGSPLSLECTVEGTSNPNLYWYRQAAGRGLQLLFYSVGIGQISSEVPQNLSASRPQDRQFILSSKKLLLSDSGFYLCAWSDGLGYTEAFFGQGTRLTVV.

The V gene is TRBV6-2 or TRBV6-3, the J gene TRBJ1-5; 9 bases are a match to TRBD1. This CDR3 region has 16 residues. V shed 5 bases, J shed 6 bases, and the junction held 11 bases outside the gene matches. Germline lookup yields CDR1 MNHEY and CDR2 SVGEGT. CDR3 in DNA: TGTGCCAGCAGTCGGGTGTGGGACAGGGCCGGTCAGCCCCAGCATTTT. This translates into CASSRVWDRAGQPQHF.

The chain is built from TRBV11-2 and TRBJ2-2, with D perhaps TRBD1 (6 bases). This CDR3 contains 12 residues. CDR1 and CDR2 (germline): SGHAT, FQNNGV. The ends were cut back, 5 bases at V and 6 bases at J, with 7 bases in the middle. CDR3 sequence: CASSQGSGELFF. The CDR3 region has the DNA TGTGCCAGCAGCCAGGGGTCCGGGGAGCTGTTTTTT.

V and J are TRBV5-4 and TRBJ2-5; 7 bases line up with TRBD2. The CDR3 runs to 13 residues. Trimming cost V 6 bases and J 6 bases; bases outside gene matches: 8. Germline values: CDR1 SGHNT, CDR2 YYREEE (reference sequence). CDR3 sequence: CASNPLGGKTQYF. The CDR3 nucleotides read TGTGCCAGCAACCCTTTGGGGGGGAAGACCCAGTACTTC.

The chain links TRBV10-3 to TRBJ1-2; D is possibly TRBD1 (5 bases). The CDR3 has 15 residues. With 2 bases removed from V and 5 bases from J, the gap between germline ends came to 15 bases. The germline gives CDR1 ENHRY, CDR2 SYGVKD. The CDR3 sequence is CAISEPRGGEYGYTF. The CDR3 DNA reads TGTGCCATCAGTGAGCCCCGGGGAGGGGAATATGGCTACACCTTC.

This clone was seen a few times. The chain joins TRBV6-5 to TRBJ2-7; TRBD1 matches 11 bases. CDR3 length: 15 amino acids. Germline trimming cut 5 bases from V and 7 bases from J; bases unmatched to any gene: 10. Germline V gene lookup returns CDR1 MNHEY and CDR2 SVGAGI. The CDR3 DNA sequence: TGTGCCAGCAGTCTTAGGACAGGGGGCCCCCGGGAGCAGTACTTC. Amino acids: CASSLRTGGPREQYF.

The chain employs TRBV7-9 and TRBJ2-7, with D tentatively TRBD2 (6 bases). CDR3 length equals 15 residues. Trimming removed 3 bases from V and 2 bases from J, with 14 bases in between. Per the germline V gene, CDR1 is SEHNR and CDR2 is FQNEAQ (reference sequence). CDR3 residues: CASSLALGLAYEQYF. The DNA of the CDR3 is TGTGCCAGCAGCTTGGCTCTGGGACTGGCCTACGAGCAGTACTTC.

The chain combines TRBV18 with TRBJ2-7; no definite D call. V was cut by 3 bases and J by 1 base, with 7 bases left in between. This CDR3 is 13 amino acids long. CDR1 and CDR2 (germline): KGHSH, LQKENI. CDR3 in DNA: TGTGCCAGCTCACCGGGCGGTTCCTACGAGCAGTACTTC. It translates to CASSPGGSYEQYF.

This chain uses TRBV6-2 or TRBV6-3 with TRBJ2-5; D not certain. The germline V and J ends were trimmed by 2 bases and 5 bases, with 15 bases remaining between them. The CDR3 totals 15 residues. Germline V lookup: CDR1 MNHEY, CDR2 SVGEGT. In DNA form, the CDR3 reads TGTGCCAGCAGTTACCTCACTGGGGTTGGTGAGACCCAGTACTTC. Amino acid sequence: CASSYLTGVGETQYF.

The V call is TRBV30, the J call TRBJ1-1, with unresolved D. Trimming shortened V by 0 bases and J by 0 bases, and 8 bases separated the two germline ends. The CDR3 has 14 residues. Germline CDR1 GTSNPN, CDR2 SVGIG (reference sequence). The CDR3 is CAWSVPEMNTEAFF. The CDR3 DNA is TGTGCCTGGAGTGTTCCAGAAATGAACACTGAAGCTTTCTTT.

This rearrangement joins TRBV6-1 to TRBJ2-7; TRBD2 aligns across 7 bases. Germline loops: CDR1 MNHNS, CDR2 SASEGT. The V gene end was trimmed by 1 base and the J gene end by 4 bases; junction bases not matched to a gene: 7. This CDR3 region has 15 residues. In DNA, the CDR3 is TGTGCCAGCAGTGAAGTGGGGACTACCTTATACGAGCAGTACTTC. This encodes CASSEVGTTLYEQYF.

This chain joins TRBV28 and TRBJ1-5; possibly TRBD1 for D (6 bases). Germline V gene data show CDR1 as MDHEN and CDR2 as SYDVKM. V was pared by 6 bases and J by 0 bases, with 9 bases between. CDR3 length: 14 amino acids. The CDR3 nucleotides read TGTGCCAGCAGGAAACAGGGTAGCAATCAGCCCCAGCATTTT. Translation gives CASRKQGSNQPQHF. Full variable domain (outside the CDR3, taken from reference TRBV28 and TRBJ1-5): DVKVTQSSRYLVKRTGEKVFLECVQDMDHENMFWYRQDPGLGLRLIYFSYDVKMKEKGDIPEGYSVSREKKERFSLILESASTNQTSMYLCASRKQGSNQPQHFGDGTRLSIL.